One and the same sample provided the 19 T cell receptor beta chains below, sequenced in a study of cytomegalovirus exposure and HLA in healthy donors. Primers: 60 Vbeta forward and 13 Jbeta reverse. Assay: immunoSEQ multiplex PCR; the TCRdb copy retains only in-frame clones and omits some. The table lists 72,000 or so clones, about 60% of them singletons. Material for sequencing was PBMCs. The source is a woman aged 50 to 65 in good health and CMV-seronegative.

This clone has only a few counts. The chain uses TRBV5-6 and TRBJ2-1; D call uncertain. The CDR3 spans 18 residues. Looked up from germline, CDR1 is SGHDT and CDR2 is YYEEEE. V was trimmed by 3 bases and J by 0 bases, leaving 19 bases between them. CDR3 sequence (DNA): TGTGCCAGCAGCTCCCGGAGTACCATACTGAGCTCCTACAATGAGCAGTTCTTC. Protein sequence: CASSSRSTILSSYNEQFF.

By sample fraction, this clone is medium-sized (0.01 to 0.1%). The chain combines TRBV6-5 with TRBJ2-1, with 12 positions matching TRBD2. The CDR3 loop spans 15 amino acids. Germline lookup yields CDR1 MNHEY and CDR2 SVGAGI. After removal of 2 bases from V and 6 bases from J, the junction contained 2 bases not matched to a gene. DNA for the CDR3: TGTGCCAGCAGTTACCTAGCGGGAGGGCCCAATGAGCAGTTCTTC. Its translation is CASSYLAGGPNEQFF.

The chain couples TRBV27 to TRBJ2-3, with D perhaps TRBD1 (5 bases). V was shortened by 3 bases and J by 4 bases, with 23 bases between the two germline ends. From germline, CDR1 is MNHEY and CDR2 SMNVEV (reference sequence). The CDR3 is made up of 18 amino acids. In DNA, the CDR3 is TGTGCCAGCAGTTTCGGCAGGGCGGCACCCTTGGTAGCAGATACGCAGTATTTT. Translation: CASSFGRAAPLVADTQYF.

The chain combines TRBV9 with TRBJ2-1; D remains ambiguous. The ends were cut back, 3 bases at V and 5 bases at J, with 15 bases in the middle. The CDR3 is made up of 15 amino acids. Per germline, CDR1 SGDLS and CDR2 YYNGEE. The CDR3 region has the DNA TGTGCCAGCAGCGCGGCCTCGACTGGCAACAATGAGCAGTTCTTC. This sequence encodes CASSAASTGNNEQFF.

The sample holds a few counts of this clone. J is TRBJ2-1 and V is TRBV7-3; the match to TRBD2 covers 14 bases. This CDR3 is 17 amino acids long. Germline V CDR1 and CDR2: SGHTA, FQGTGA. Unmatched junction bases numbered 4, after V lost 0 bases and J lost 6 bases. For the CDR3, the DNA is TGTGCCAGCAGCTTAACTCGACTAGCGGGAGGGGCCAATGAGCAGTTCTTC. Its translation: CASSLTRLAGGANEQFF. Full variable domain (remainder filled in from reference TRBV7-3 and TRBJ2-1): GAGVSQTPSNKVTEKGKYVELRCDPISGHTALYWYRQSLGQGPEFLIYFQGTGAADDSGLPNDRFFAVRPEGSVSTLKIQRTERGDSAVYLCASSLTRLAGGANEQFFGPGTRLTVL.

This clone has more than one count but fewer than ten. The chain uses TRBV11-3 and TRBJ2-3, with D uncertain. Trimming stripped 4 bases from V and 2 bases from J, with 10 bases between. The V gene's germline CDR1 is SGHNT and CDR2 YENEEA. This CDR3 is built from 14 residues. The CDR3 spells CASSSLSSTDTQYF. CDR3 coding DNA: TGTGCCAGCAGCTCCCTAAGTTCCACAGATACGCAGTATTTT. Drawing the rest from reference TRBV11-3 and TRBJ2-3, the complete variable domain is EAGVVQSPRYKIIEKKQPVAFWCNPISGHNTLYWYLQNLGQGPELLIRYENEEAVDDSQLPKDRFSAERLKGVDSTLKIQPAELGDSAVYLCASSSLSSTDTQYFGPGTRLTVL.

This chain links TRBV4-1 with TRBJ2-1; D remains unclear. The germline V gene has CDR1 MGHRA and CDR2 YSYEKL. The CDR3 is 14 residues long. Trimming cost V 4 bases and J 8 bases, with 15 bases left between them. The CDR3 is CASSLPGSRDEQFF. The CDR3 DNA follows: TGCGCCAGCAGCCTGCCCGGGTCCCGCGATGAGCAGTTCTTC.

V gene TRBV5-6 combines with J gene TRBJ2-5, with a tentative D call TRBD1 (6 bases). The end of the DNA fits TRBJ2-7 better, so the J call may be wrong. This CDR3 contains 13 residues. Per the germline V gene, CDR1 is SGHDT and CDR2 is YYEEEE. Written as DNA, the CDR3 is TGTGCCAGCAGCAAAGAGGGGGAGTACGAGCAGTACTTC. Amino acids: CASSKEGEYEQYF.

This clone was counted only a few times. The chain couples TRBV7-2 to TRBJ2-1; D call uncertain. Trimming removed 5 bases from V and 5 bases from J, with 16 bases in between. The CDR3 is made up of 15 amino acids. Germline CDR1 reads SGHTA; CDR2 reads FQGNSA. CDR3 sequence: CASSPRSEENNEQFF. CDR3 DNA sequence: TGTGCCAGCAGCCCACGGAGTGAAGAGAACAATGAGCAGTTCTTC. Full variable domain (outside the CDR3, taken from reference TRBV7-2 and TRBJ2-1): GAGVSQSPSNKVTEKGKDVELRCDPISGHTALYWYRQSLGQGLEFLIYFQGNSAPDKSGLPSDRFSAERTGGSVSTLTIQRTQQEDSAVYLCASSPRSEENNEQFFGPGTRLTVL.

V is TRBV9 and J is TRBJ2-3; TRBD2 is a possible D gene (6 bases). Trimming cost V 0 bases and J 3 bases, with 17 bases left between them. The CDR3 runs to 17 residues. Germline V gene data show CDR1 as SGDLS and CDR2 as YYNGEE. The CDR3 bases are TGTGCCAGCAGCGTAGCCCCCGCCGGGAGAAGTACAGATACGCAGTATTTT. It codes for CASSVAPAGRSTDTQYF.

This chain connects TRBV11-2 to TRBJ2-7; D may be TRBD1 (5 bases). The germline V gene encodes CDR1 SGHAT and CDR2 FQNNGV. Trimming took 1 base from V and 4 from J, leaving 5 bases between them. This CDR3 has 12 residues. This CDR3 reads CASSLAGYEQYF. As DNA, the CDR3 is TGTGCCAGCAGCTTAGCAGGGTACGAGCAGTACTTC.

V gene TRBV30 combines with J gene TRBJ2-1; 9 bases are a match to TRBD2. The CDR3 is made up of 16 amino acids. J was trimmed by 7 bases and V by 0 bases; bases with no gene match: 10. The germline CDR1 and CDR2 sequences are GTSNPN and SVGIG (reference sequence). The CDR3 reads CAWSVDRVSGRNEQFF. The CDR3 nucleotides read TGTGCCTGGAGTGTAGATCGGGTTAGCGGGAGAAATGAGCAGTTCTTC.

The chain couples TRBV25-1 to TRBJ1-4, with a weak D call TRBD1 (5 bases). The CDR3 has 14 residues. CDR1 is MGHDK and CDR2 is SYGVNS in the germline V gene. V was shortened by 2 bases and J by 5 bases, with 9 bases between the two germline ends. The CDR3 sequence: CASSEGRVNEKLFF. DNA for the CDR3: TGTGCCAGCAGTGAAGGCAGGGTGAATGAAAAACTGTTTTTT.

The rearrangement joins TRBV5-4 to TRBJ2-2; D gene uncertain. The ends were cut back, 5 bases at V and 8 bases at J, with 10 bases in the middle. This CDR3 comprises 12 residues. CDR1 is SGHNT, CDR2 YYREEE, per germline (reference sequence). Here the CDR3 reads CASRSVEGELFF. In nucleotides, the CDR3 is TGTGCCAGCAGGTCGGTGGAGGGGGAGCTGTTTTTT.

This chain connects TRBV7-9 to TRBJ1-5, with D unclear. The CDR3 runs to 13 residues. The germline V gene has CDR1 SEHNR and CDR2 FQNEAQ (reference sequence). Trimming removed 3 bases at V and 4 bases at J, with 7 bases between. DNA for the CDR3: TGTGCCAGCAGCTTGGTGCTAAATCAGCCCCAGCATTTT. Translated, it gives CASSLVLNQPQHF.

This clone appeared a few times. This chain joins TRBV19 and TRBJ1-1, with a tentative D call TRBD1 (5 bases). The CDR3 runs to 13 residues. The germline V gene has CDR1 LNHDA and CDR2 SQIVND (reference sequence). V was shortened by 6 bases and J by 5 bases, with 13 bases between the two germline ends. The CDR3 DNA reads as TGTGCCAGTAGCTACCAGGGATATACTGAAGCTTTCTTT. This sequence encodes CASSYQGYTEAFF.

This clone was counted between two and nine times. The rearrangement links TRBV7-8 to TRBJ1-1; D unresolved. In germline, CDR1 is SGHVS, CDR2 FQNEAQ. The CDR3 contains 14 residues. V gave up 5 bases and J gave up 1 base, with 11 bases separating them. CDR3 residues: CASSERRGNTEAFF. The CDR3, as DNA: TGTGCCAGCAGCGAGAGGCGGGGGAACACTGAAGCTTTCTTT.

This clone was picked up a small number of times. The V and J genes are TRBV18 and TRBJ2-3; no clear D. Germline CDR1 is KGHSH and CDR2 is LQKENI. This CDR3 region has 15 residues. V dropped 4 bases and J dropped 2 bases, with 13 bases sitting between them. CDR3 sequence (DNA): TGTGCCAGCTCACGTATCGGCGGCACCACAGATACGCAGTATTTT. Translating gives CASSRIGGTTDTQYF.

This clone is medium-sized. V and J are TRBV4-1 and TRBJ1-3; no reliable D call. Between the trimmed V and J ends, which lost 1 base and 8 bases, there was a span of 6 bases. Germline CDR1 reads MGHRA; CDR2 reads YSYEKL. The CDR3 has 12 amino acids. CDR3 sequence (DNA): TGCGCCAGCAGCCAAGGTGCGGACACCATATATTTT. Residues: CASSQGADTIYF.